This TCR beta chain was identified in a study of spatial heterogeneity in lung cancer. As for the study in general: Available PBMC from follow-up, collected a median of about 26 months after resection, underwent sequencing. General study findings and limits: The study found ubiquitous expanded tumor TCRs in blood more at resection than follow-up.

Germline CDR1 and CDR2: SGHTA and FQGTGA. The CDR3 consists of 18 residues. Trimming removed 5 bases at V and 0 bases at J, with 20 bases between. This clonotype appeared many times. What it binds is unknown. TCRdb re-derived calls from the 5' RACE reads in MiXCR, one entry per CDR3 protein. The data show just over 70,000 distinct CDR3 sequences, 8% to 9.5% seen once. Specified time point: blood at routine non-recurrence follow-up after resection. No cell sorting; template was whole RNA from tumor, lung tissue or PBMC. The material was PBMCs, obtained at follow-up. The sequence was obtained from a female donor with early-stage non-small cell lung cancer. This chain joins TRBV7-3 and TRBJ1-5; D not resolved. The CDR3 protein is CASSLNSPTFYSNQPQHF. The CDR3 bases are TGTGCCAGCAGCCTAAACAGCCCAACCTTTTATAGCAATCAGCCCCAGCATTTT.